Listed here are 8 T cell receptor beta chains from one sample, sequenced in a study of blood T cells in healthy people across ages (dated by TCRdb to the mid-2010s). Libraries were made using 5' RACE. Reads for this sample came from an Illumina HiSeq 2500. A second 7 to 11 cycle PCR used a sample-barcoded 5' primer and a J-beta primer mix. TCRdb itself trimmed the public reads at Q25 with fastp, ran MiXCR and retained productive beta chains. One record per CDR3 amino acid sequence lists the most common genes and DNA. This sample lists 650,000 to 1,000,000 distinct CDR3 sequences; roughly 35% were detected once. In total, the top ten clones hold 10% to 15% of the sample. The material sequenced was blood. These receptor sequences come from a man aged 18-30 years in good health.

This chain links TRBV6-5 with TRBJ2-1; no firm D call. Germline-derived CDR1 and CDR2 are MNHEY and SVGAGI. The CDR3 is 17 residues long. V was cut by 0 bases and J by 0 bases, with 12 bases left in between. Here the CDR3 DNA reads TGTGCCAGCAGTTACTCATACCGGGTAACCTCCTACAATGAGCAGTTCTTC. Encoded protein: CASSYSYRVTSYNEQFF.

V gene TRBV10-3 combines with J gene TRBJ2-2; perhaps TRBD1 as D (6 bases). CDR1 and CDR2 (germline): ENHRY, SYGVKD. This CDR3 contains 16 residues. Trimming took off 3 bases at V and 7 bases at J, with 18 bases between the two ends. The CDR3 protein is CAISDYRTEELGELFF. CDR3 nucleotide sequence: TGTGCCATCAGTGACTACCGGACAGAAGAACTCGGGGAGCTGTTTTTT.

This clonotype appeared many times. CDR3 in DNA: TGCAGTGCTTCCACCCCGACAGGGGGCCTCTACGAGCAGTACTTC. It yields the protein CSASTPTGGLYEQYF. This chain links TRBV20-1 with TRBJ2-7; 10 bases are shared with TRBD1. The CDR3 is 15 residues long. The junction had 10 bases not matched to a gene; V was cut back by 5 bases and J by 3 bases. Germline V lookup: CDR1 DFQATT, CDR2 SNEGSKA (reference sequence).

This clonotype was counted ten times or more. CDR3 nucleotides: TGTGCCAGCAGTTACTCCTTCTACAATGAGCAGTTCTTC. Translating gives CASSYSFYNEQFF. The rearrangement uses TRBV6-5 and TRBJ2-1; D ambiguous. There are 13 residues in the CDR3. Germline V gene sequence: CDR1 MNHEY, CDR2 SVGAGI. V dropped 0 bases and J dropped 3 bases, with 3 bases sitting between them.

This clonotype was observed a few times. V usage is TRBV2 and J usage is TRBJ1-4; D not resolved. Trimming pared 6 bases from V and 14 bases from J, leaving 16 bases between. The CDR3 runs to 12 residues. Germline CDR1 and CDR2: SNHLY and FYNNEI. CDR3 DNA sequence: TGTGCCAGCAGCCCAATGATGAACGGGCTGTTTTTT. Amino acid sequence: CASSPMMNGLFF.

The chain combines TRBV4-1 with TRBJ1-1; TRBD1 matches 7 bases. The CDR3 is 15 residues long. J gave up 5 bases and V 3 bases, and 9 bases lay outside the gene matches. Germline assignment: CDR1 MGHRA and CDR2 YSYEKL. CDR3 residues: CASSQGGQVGTEAFF. DNA for the CDR3: TGCGCCAGCAGCCAGGGAGGACAGGTCGGGACTGAAGCTTTCTTT.

This clonotype was observed a few times. The CDR3, as DNA: TGTGCCAGCAGCCGGAGCGCGGCCAAAAACATTCAGTACTTC. This gives the protein CASSRSAAKNIQYF. The rearrangement uses TRBV12-3 or TRBV12-4 and TRBJ2-4; D is unclear. The CDR3 has 14 residues. The germline V and J ends were trimmed by 6 bases and 1 base, with 10 bases remaining between them.

In DNA form, the CDR3 reads TGTGCCAGCAGCCCGAGGGGCCCTGCGAACACCGGGGAGCTGTTTTTT. As protein: CASSPRGPANTGELFF. The gene calls are TRBV14 and TRBJ2-2; D may correspond to TRBD1 or TRBD2 (5 bases each). CDR1 SGHDN and CDR2 FVKESK come from the germline V gene. The CDR3 is made up of 16 amino acids. V was trimmed by 4 bases and J by 0 bases, leaving 12 bases between them.